One and the same sample provided the 5 T cell receptor beta chains below, sequenced in a study of blood T cell repertoires in COVID-19. Data came from immunoSEQ multiplex PCR; TCRdb stores just in-frame clones and leaves some out. This table holds more than 250,000 clones, about 91% found once. Sequencing input: peripheral blood. The receptors come from a woman in her 30s with COVID-19, enrolled during active disease.

This clone was seen only once. The chain uses TRBV7-2 and TRBJ2-3; perhaps TRBD2 as D (5 bases). The germline V gene encodes CDR1 SGHTA and CDR2 FQGNSA. The V end lost 2 bases, the J end lost 2 bases, and 11 bases lay between the germline ends. There are 15 residues in the CDR3. The CDR3 bases are TGTGCCAGCAGCTTATATGGGAGCGCCACAGATACGCAGTATTTT. Translation: CASSLYGSATDTQYF.

This clone was seen a few times. The chain recombines TRBV20-1 with TRBJ1-4; possible D gene TRBD1, 5 bases. With 3 bases removed from V and 8 bases from J, the gap between germline ends came to 10 bases. Germline assignment: CDR1 DFQATT and CDR2 SNEGSKA (reference sequence). The CDR3 contains 12 residues. This chain's CDR3 is CSASVQGEKLFF. The CDR3 DNA reads as TGCAGTGCTAGTGTTCAGGGAGAAAAACTGTTTTTT.

The rearrangement joins TRBV18 to TRBJ2-5, with D uncertain. V gave up 1 base and J gave up 2 bases, with 8 bases separating them. This CDR3 region has 14 residues. The V gene's germline CDR1 is KGHSH and CDR2 LQKENI. CDR3 coding DNA: TGTGCCAGCTCACCACTCCCCCAACAAGAGACCCAGTACTTC. Translated: CASSPLPQQETQYF.

The gene calls are TRBV7-9 and TRBJ1-5; possible D gene TRBD1, 5 bases. CDR3 length: 12 residues. Trimming removed 5 bases from V and 9 bases from J, with 11 bases in between. Germline values: CDR1 SEHNR, CDR2 FQNEAQ (reference sequence). Written as DNA, the CDR3 is TGTGCCAGCAGCCTCAGGGCTGGGCCCCAGCATTTT. Protein sequence: CASSLRAGPQHF.

This clone has more than one count but fewer than ten. The chain carries TRBV7-2 and TRBJ1-1; D unresolved. CDR1 and CDR2 from the germline V gene are SGHTA and FQGNSA. V was shortened by 3 bases and J by 4 bases, with 9 bases between the two germline ends. The CDR3 loop spans 13 amino acids. The CDR3 DNA reads as TGTGCCAGCAGCTTGGAGATGGGCACTGAAGCTTTCTTT. Residues: CASSLEMGTEAFF.